The next 26 T cell receptor beta chains were all read from a single sample in a study of T cell responses to AZD1222 COVID-19 vaccine. Assay used: immunoSEQ multiplex PCR; TCRdb lists only in-frame clones, some missing. The sample lists approximately 100,000 clones; over 75% were seen once. Here the sequenced sample was peripheral blood, taken on day 0 of AZD1222 vaccination. These receptors all stem from an adult in good health.

Only one count was recorded for this clone. This sequence joins TRBV12-3 or TRBV12-4 and TRBJ1-4; no definite D call. The CDR3 extends over 13 amino acids. V was cut by 8 bases and J by 6 bases, with 13 bases left in between. DNA of the CDR3: TGTGCCAGCCTGAGGGCAAGTGATGAAAAACTGTTTTTT. It is translated as CASLRASDEKLFF.

The rearrangement links TRBV9 to TRBJ2-3; perhaps TRBD2 as D (5 bases). Germline V gene sequence: CDR1 SGDLS, CDR2 YYNGEE. Trimming left V 0 bases short and J 0 bases short, with 11 bases between. The CDR3 sequence is 16 residues long. The CDR3 loop is CASSVGADLSTDTQYF. The CDR3 DNA is TGTGCCAGCAGCGTAGGAGCGGACCTTAGCACAGATACGCAGTATTTT. Full variable domain (missing parts from reference TRBV9 and TRBJ2-3): DSGVTQTPKHLITATGQRVTLRCSPRSGDLSVYWYQQSLDQGLQFLIQYYNGEERAKGNILERFSAQQFPDLHSELNLSSLELGDSALYFCASSVGADLSTDTQYFGPGTRLTVL.

V usage is TRBV18 and J usage is TRBJ1-5; TRBD1 might be the D (6 bases). Per the germline V gene, CDR1 is KGHSH and CDR2 is LQKENI. The V gene lost 2 bases and the J gene lost 0 bases, with 8 bases spanning the gap. This CDR3 spans 15 amino acids. In DNA form, the CDR3 reads TGTGCCAGCTCACCAGGGACACCTAGCAATCAGCCCCAGCATTTT. It encodes CASSPGTPSNQPQHF.

The chain combines TRBV24-1 with TRBJ1-5, with 7 bases matching TRBD1. There are 13 residues in the CDR3. With V trimmed by 7 bases and J by 3 bases, 2 bases remained unmatched. In germline, CDR1 is KGHDR, CDR2 SFDVKD. In DNA form, the CDR3 reads TGTGCCACCAGCGACAGGGCCAATCAGCCCCAGCATTTT. It encodes CATSDRANQPQHF.

V is TRBV7-2 and J is TRBJ1-5, with D possibly matching TRBD1 (5 bases). The CDR3 extends over 19 amino acids. CDR1 and CDR2 from the germline V gene are SGHTA and FQGNSA. With 1 base removed from V and 0 bases from J, the gap between germline ends came to 19 bases. The CDR3 sequence: CASSLGAAGVVYSNQPQHF. As DNA, the CDR3 is TGTGCCAGCAGCTTAGGAGCTGCGGGGGTGGTTTATAGCAATCAGCCCCAGCATTTT.

The chain links TRBV10-2 to TRBJ2-7; D tentatively fits TRBD1 or TRBD2 (5 bases each). Germline CDR1 reads WSHSY; CDR2 reads SAAADI. V was trimmed by 0 bases and J by 4 bases, leaving 10 bases between them. This CDR3 contains 14 residues. CDR3 in DNA: TGCGCCAGCAGTGAGTCGGGCAGGGAGTACGAGCAGTACTTC. Protein product: CASSESGREYEQYF.

The chain carries TRBV19 and TRBJ2-7; the D is unclear. Germline assignment: CDR1 LNHDA and CDR2 SQIVND (reference sequence). Trimming pared 1 base from V and 3 bases from J, leaving 10 bases between. The CDR3 runs to 14 residues. CDR3 region: CASSIGGYHYEQYF. Here the CDR3 DNA reads TGTGCCAGTAGTATAGGCGGCTACCACTACGAGCAGTACTTC.

This chain connects TRBV18 to TRBJ1-1; no firm D call. Per germline, CDR1 KGHSH and CDR2 LQKENI. There are 14 residues in the CDR3. V dropped 2 bases and J dropped 0 bases, with 7 bases sitting between them. CDR3 loop: CASSPNSLNTEAFF. CDR3 nucleotide sequence: TGTGCCAGCTCACCAAACAGCTTGAACACTGAAGCTTTCTTT.

The table lists this clone with a count of one. The chain carries TRBV19 and TRBJ2-1, with 7 positions matching TRBD2. Germline V CDR1 and CDR2: LNHDA, SQIVND (reference sequence). Trimming at V came to 5 bases and at J to 4 bases, leaving 8 bases not matched to a gene. The CDR3 sequence is 15 residues long. The CDR3 nucleotides are TGTGCCAGTAGTTTGACTAGCACCGCATACAATGAGCAGTTCTTC. It specifies CASSLTSTAYNEQFF.

The J gene is TRBJ2-1, the V gene TRBV21-1. TRBV21-1 is a known pseudogene. The CDR3 runs to 16 residues. In DNA form, the CDR3 reads TGTGCCAGCAGCAAAGCCGGGACCCAGGACTACAATGAGCAGTTCTTC. This translates into CASSKAGTQDYNEQFF.

V and J are TRBV7-2 and TRBJ2-5; D unresolved. Germline values: CDR1 SGHTA, CDR2 FQGNSA. This CDR3 contains 13 residues. The germline V and J ends were trimmed by 4 bases and 2 bases, with 8 bases remaining between them. DNA of the CDR3: TGTGCCAGCAGCTCTCTGCTACAAGAGACCCAGTACTTC. This codes for CASSSLLQETQYF.

This rearrangement joins TRBV6-5 to TRBJ2-5, with 9 bases that match TRBD2. This CDR3 comprises 13 residues. Losses at the gene ends were 8 bases for V and 5 bases for J; bases not matched to a gene: 6. In germline, CDR1 is MNHEY, CDR2 SVGAGI. The DNA for the CDR3 is TGTGCCAGCTCCCTAGCGGGGATCGAGACCCAGTACTTC. Its translation is CASSLAGIETQYF.

V gene TRBV11-3 combines with J gene TRBJ2-1; maybe TRBD1 (6 bases). The V gene's germline CDR1 is SGHNT and CDR2 YENEEA. V was trimmed by 0 bases and J by 15 bases, leaving 15 bases between them. CDR3 size: 13 residues. The CDR3 sequence is CASSLDYWDIPFF. The CDR3 DNA reads TGTGCCAGCAGCTTAGATTACTGGGACATTCCGTTCTTC. Based on the CDR3 plus reference TRBV11-3 and TRBJ2-1, the full variable domain is EAGVVQSPRYKIIEKKQPVAFWCNPISGHNTLYWYLQNLGQGPELLIRYENEEAVDDSQLPKDRFSAERLKGVDSTLKIQPAELGDSAVYLCASSLDYWDIPFFGPGTRLTVL.

V gene TRBV18 combines with J gene TRBJ1-1; D is perhaps TRBD1 (5 bases). The CDR3 extends over 14 amino acids. Germline CDR1 KGHSH, CDR2 LQKENI. The V end was cut by 6 bases, the J end by 0 bases, with 11 bases between. The CDR3 here is CASSLDSLNTEAFF. CDR3 coding DNA: TGTGCCAGCTCCCTAGACAGTCTGAACACTGAAGCTTTCTTT.

V is TRBV7-8 and J is TRBJ1-5; 8 bases map to TRBD1. In germline, CDR1 is SGHVS, CDR2 FQNEAQ. Trimming cost V 4 bases and J 0 bases; bases outside gene matches: 8. This CDR3 is built from 17 residues. Here the CDR3 reads CASSSQTGANSNQPQHF. DNA of the CDR3: TGTGCCAGCAGCTCTCAGACAGGGGCAAATAGCAATCAGCCCCAGCATTTT.

The chain joins TRBV5-1 to TRBJ2-2, with TRBD1 as a possible D gene (5 bases). The V gene lost 1 base and the J gene lost 7 bases, with 17 bases spanning the gap. There are 16 residues in the CDR3. In germline, CDR1 is SGHRS, CDR2 YFSETQ. The CDR3 reads CASSLLDGRTGGELFF. Written as DNA, the CDR3 is TGCGCCAGCAGCTTGTTAGACGGCAGAACAGGCGGGGAGCTGTTTTTT.

The rearrangement links TRBV28 to TRBJ2-3; 7 positions match TRBD2. Germline CDR1 MDHEN, CDR2 SYDVKM. Trimming removed 8 bases from V and 0 bases from J; junction bases left unmatched: 20. CDR3 length: 19 amino acids. CDR3 in amino acids: CASLNDGWGGSSSTDTQYF. The DNA for the CDR3 is TGTGCCAGCCTCAACGACGGCTGGGGAGGGTCCTCTAGCACAGATACGCAGTATTTT.

This chain links TRBV5-4 with TRBJ2-1; 14 bases align to TRBD2. V was clipped by 2 bases and J by 6 bases; unmatched bases: 1. Germline V gene data show CDR1 as SGHNT and CDR2 as YYREEE (reference sequence). There are 15 residues in the CDR3. CDR3 DNA sequence: TGTGCCAGCAGCTTCGGACTAGCGGGAGGCAATGAGCAGTTCTTC. Translating it yields CASSFGLAGGNEQFF.

This chain uses TRBV7-2 with TRBJ2-7; 10 bases agree with TRBD2. The germline V gene encodes CDR1 SGHTA and CDR2 FQGNSA. The CDR3 is 15 residues long. J lost 5 bases, V lost 2 bases, and 6 bases had no gene match. The CDR3 sequence is CASSLPSGGRNEQYF. The CDR3 DNA follows: TGTGCCAGCAGCTTACCTAGCGGGGGTAGGAACGAGCAGTACTTC. The whole variable domain, remainder taken from reference TRBV7-2 and TRBJ2-7, is GAGVSQSPSNKVTEKGKDVELRCDPISGHTALYWYRQSLGQGLEFLIYFQGNSAPDKSGLPSDRFSAERTGGSVSTLTIQRTQQEDSAVYLCASSLPSGGRNEQYFGPGTRLTVT.

The genes are TRBV18 and TRBJ1-2; D is undetermined. Trimming pared 0 bases from V and 1 base from J, leaving 9 bases between. CDR3 length equals 15 residues. The germline CDR1 and CDR2 sequences are KGHSH and LQKENI. Here the CDR3 DNA reads TGTGCCAGCTCACCACCATGGGCTTTTAACTATGGCTACACCTTC. Amino acids: CASSPPWAFNYGYTF.

This chain joins TRBV5-1 and TRBJ2-5, with D perhaps TRBD1 or TRBD2 (5 bases each). Germline V gives CDR1 SGHRS, CDR2 YFSETQ. Trimming stripped 2 bases from V and 4 bases from J, with 12 bases between. The length of the CDR3 is 14 residues. CDR3 residues: CASSLGVRGETQYF. CDR3 sequence (DNA): TGCGCCAGCAGCTTAGGGGTTCGGGGAGAGACCCAGTACTTC. The whole variable domain, remainder taken from reference TRBV5-1 and TRBJ2-5, is KAGVTQTPRYLIKTRGQQVTLSCSPISGHRSVSWYQQTPGQGLQFLFEYFSETQRNKGNFPGRFSGRQFSNSRSEMNVSTLELGDSALYLCASSLGVRGETQYFGPGTRLLVL.

The genes are TRBV5-8 and TRBJ1-1; D not certain. V was pared by 4 bases and J by 6 bases, with 7 bases between. CDR1 is SGHTS, CDR2 YDEGEE, per germline. The CDR3 runs to 11 residues. The CDR3: CASSPRAEAFF. The CDR3 bases are TGTGCCAGCAGCCCGAGGGCTGAAGCTTTCTTT. Drawing the rest from reference TRBV5-8 and TRBJ1-1, the complete variable domain is EAGVTQSPTHLIKTRGQQATLRCSPISGHTSVYWYQQALGLGLQFLLWYDEGEERNRGNFPPRFSGRQFPNYSSELNVNALELEDSALYLCASSPRAEAFFGQGTRLTVV.

The chain couples TRBV5-6 to TRBJ1-2; D uncertain. Trimming removed 4 bases from V and 6 bases from J, with 7 bases in between. CDR3 length: 11 residues. Germline-derived CDR1 and CDR2 are SGHDT and YYEEEE. CDR3 sequence (DNA): TGTGCCAGCAGCCTTTCTCATGGCTACACCTTC. Protein: CASSLSHGYTF.

As to this clone: Germline is not matched at one junction end, which may reflect a read error. The chain joins TRBV5-6 to TRBJ1-2; D is perhaps TRBD1 (6 bases). The V gene's germline CDR1 is SGHDT and CDR2 YYEEEE. CDR3 length: 13 residues. Here the CDR3 DNA reads TGTGCCAGCACCTTGCAGGGGCCGGATGGCTACACCTTC. Amino acid sequence: CASTLQGPDGYTF.

This chain connects TRBV7-9 to TRBJ2-7; 8 bases match TRBD1. The J segment lost 2 bases and the V segment lost 5 bases, leaving 11 bases of the junction unmatched. Germline CDR1 reads SEHNR; CDR2 reads FQNEAQ (reference sequence). This CDR3 has 16 residues. This chain's CDR3 is CASSGGDRTPPYEQYF. CDR3 coding DNA: TGTGCCAGCAGCGGAGGGGACAGGACGCCACCCTACGAGCAGTACTTC. The full variable domain, with the rest looked up from reference TRBV7-9 and TRBJ2-7, is DTGVSQNPRHKITKRGQNVTFRCDPISEHNRLYWYRQTLGQGPEFLTYFQNEAQLEKSRLLSDRFSAERPKGSFSTLEIQRTEQGDSAMYLCASSGGDRTPPYEQYFGPGTRLTVT.

The chain recombines TRBV11-2 with TRBJ1-3; 9 bases agree with TRBD1. Germline assignment: CDR1 SGHAT and CDR2 FQNNGV. This CDR3 has 18 residues. V was pared by 5 bases and J by 0 bases, with 11 bases of the junction left unmatched. CDR3 loop: CASSPPEDRGLSGNTIYF. CDR3 sequence (DNA): TGTGCCAGCAGCCCTCCCGAGGACAGGGGCCTCTCTGGAAACACCATATATTTT.